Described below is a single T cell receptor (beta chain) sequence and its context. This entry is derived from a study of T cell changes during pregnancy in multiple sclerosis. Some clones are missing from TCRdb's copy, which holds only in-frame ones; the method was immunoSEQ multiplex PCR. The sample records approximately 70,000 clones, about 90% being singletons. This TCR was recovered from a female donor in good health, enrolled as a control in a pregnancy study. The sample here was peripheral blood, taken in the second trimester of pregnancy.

Written as DNA, the CDR3 is TGTGGGGTGGCGGGACAGGTGAACTACGAGCAGTACTTC. The encoded protein is CGVAGQVNYEQYF. The rearrangement joins TRBV28 to TRBJ2-7; 8 nucleotides match TRBD1. The CDR3 is 13 amino acids. CDR1 and CDR2 from the germline V gene are MDHEN and SYDVKM.